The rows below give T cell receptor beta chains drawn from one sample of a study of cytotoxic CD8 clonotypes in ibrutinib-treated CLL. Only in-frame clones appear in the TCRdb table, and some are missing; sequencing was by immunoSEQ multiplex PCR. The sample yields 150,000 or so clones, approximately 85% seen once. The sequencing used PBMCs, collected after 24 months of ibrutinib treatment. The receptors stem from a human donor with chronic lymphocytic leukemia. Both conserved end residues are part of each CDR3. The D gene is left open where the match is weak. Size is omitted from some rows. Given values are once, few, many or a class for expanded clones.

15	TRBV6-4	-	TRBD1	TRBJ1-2	CASSERQGALNGYTF	TGTGCCAGCAGTGAAAGACAGGGGGCTCTGAATGGCTACACCTTC
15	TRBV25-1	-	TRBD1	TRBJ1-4	CASSRSGGPNEKLFF	TGTGCCAGCAGCCGGTCAGGGGGGCCTAATGAAAAACTGTTTTTT
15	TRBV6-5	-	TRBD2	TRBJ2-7	CASSYSMAGGYEQYF	TGTGCCAGCAGTTACTCAATGGCGGGAGGTTACGAGCAGTACTTC
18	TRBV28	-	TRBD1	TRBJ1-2	CASSLSGGRGRGGYGYTF	TGTGCCAGCAGCCTGAGCGGGGGCAGGGGGCGCGGTGGCTATGGCTACACCTTC
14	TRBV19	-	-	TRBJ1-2	CASNSGDSFYGYTF	TGTGCCAGTAATTCGGGGGACTCCTTTTATGGCTACACCTTC
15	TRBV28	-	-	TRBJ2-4	CASSSPGGLRNIQYF	TGTGCCAGCAGTTCCCCGGGGGGCCTGAGGAACATTCAGTACTTC
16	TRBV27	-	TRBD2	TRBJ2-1	CASSLFYRTRSNEQFF	TGTGCCAGCAGTTTATTTTACAGGACTAGATCCAATGAGCAGTTCTTC
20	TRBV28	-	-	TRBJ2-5	CASSLGRGRGGIREQETQYF	TGTGCCAGCAGTTTAGGTCGTGGCAGGGGCGGGATCCGGGAGCAAGAGACCCAGTACTTC
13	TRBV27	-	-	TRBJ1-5	CASKGANNQPQHF	TGTGCCAGCAAGGGAGCGAACAATCAGCCCCAGCATTTT
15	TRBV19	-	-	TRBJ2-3	CASSPTGTSTDTQYF	TGTGCCAGTAGTCCAACCGGGACAAGCACAGATACGCAGTATTTT
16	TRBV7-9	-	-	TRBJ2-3	CASSPQDSVSTDTQYF	TGTGCCAGCAGCCCCCAGGACAGTGTAAGCACAGATACGCAGTATTTT
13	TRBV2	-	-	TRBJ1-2	CASSEGSGYGYTF	TGTGCCAGCAGTGAAGGGTCGGGGTATGGCTACACCTTC
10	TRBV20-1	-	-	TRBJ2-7	CSARGVEQYF	TGCAGTGCCAGGGGCGTCGAGCAGTACTTC
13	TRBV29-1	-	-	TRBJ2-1	CSGRGDWGVEQFF	TGCAGCGGGCGCGGAGACTGGGGGGTTGAGCAGTTCTTC
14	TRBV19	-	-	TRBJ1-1	CASSEGFGVTEAFF	TGTGCCAGTAGTGAGGGGTTCGGTGTTACTGAAGCTTTCTTT
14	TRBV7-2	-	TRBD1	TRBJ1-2	CASSHRDRAPGYTF	TGTGCCAGCAGCCATCGGGACAGGGCGCCCGGCTACACCTTC
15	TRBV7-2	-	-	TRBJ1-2	CASSLSAHSSGGYTF	TGTGCCAGCAGCTTATCAGCTCACAGCTCGGGCGGCTACACCTTC
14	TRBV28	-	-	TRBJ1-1	CASSPPGRSTEAFF	TGTGCCAGCAGTCCCCCGGGTCGTAGCACTGAAGCTTTCTTT
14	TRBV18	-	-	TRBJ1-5	CASSGGGSSQPQHF	TGTGCCAGCTCCGGGGGGGGCTCAAGTCAGCCCCAGCATTTT
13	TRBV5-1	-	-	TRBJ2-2	CASSPISTGELFF	TGCGCCAGCAGCCCGATATCCACCGGGGAGCTGTTTTTT
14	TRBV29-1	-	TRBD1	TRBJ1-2	CSVASDRGNYGYTF	TGCAGCGTTGCAAGTGACAGGGGGAACTATGGCTACACCTTC
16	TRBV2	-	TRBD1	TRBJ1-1	CASTGYRQGDRTEAFF	TGTGCCAGCACTGGGTACCGACAGGGTGATCGAACTGAAGCTTTCTTT
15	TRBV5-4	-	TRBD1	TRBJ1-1	CASSIRTGMNTEAFF	TGTGCCAGCAGCATACGGACAGGGATGAACACTGAAGCTTTCTTT
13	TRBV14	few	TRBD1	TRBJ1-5	CASSAGGLEPQHF	TGTGCCAGCAGCGCAGGGGGCTTGGAGCCCCAGCATTTT
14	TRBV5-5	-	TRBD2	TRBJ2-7	CASSWSGTALEQYF	TGTGCCAGCAGCTGGAGCGGGACGGCCCTCGAGCAGTACTTC
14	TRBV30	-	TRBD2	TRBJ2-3	CAWSVGGGTDTQYF	TGTGCCTGGAGTGTTGGGGGGGGTACAGATACGCAGTATTTT
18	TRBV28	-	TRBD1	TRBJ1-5	CASSFLYGQGSSNQPQHF	TGTGCCAGCAGTTTCCTCTACGGACAGGGGAGCAGCAATCAGCCCCAGCATTTT
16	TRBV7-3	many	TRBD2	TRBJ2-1	CASSLPGTSGRNEQFF	TGTGCCAGCAGCTTACCCGGGACTAGCGGGAGGAATGAGCAGTTCTTC
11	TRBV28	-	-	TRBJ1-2	CASRVGYGYTF	TGTGCCAGCAGGGTAGGATATGGCTACACCTTC
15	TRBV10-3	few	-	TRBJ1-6	CAISESSTYNSPLHF	TGTGCCATCAGTGAGTCGAGTACCTATAATTCACCCCTCCACTTT
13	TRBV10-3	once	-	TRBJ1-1	CAIAGVAGTEAFF	TGTGCCATCGCAGGGGTTGCGGGCACTGAAGCTTTCTTT
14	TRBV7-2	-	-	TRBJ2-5	CASSLGGTQETQYF	TGTGCCAGCAGCTTAGGGGGAACCCAAGAGACCCAGTACTTC
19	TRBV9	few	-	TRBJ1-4	CASSVAPLGRGGDDEKLFF	TGTGCCAGCAGCGTAGCCCCCTTGGGGCGCGGAGGGGATGATGAAAAACTGTTTTTT
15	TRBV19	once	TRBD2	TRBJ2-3	CASRATSGATDTQYF	TGTGCCAGTAGAGCGACTAGCGGGGCCACAGATACGCAGTATTTT
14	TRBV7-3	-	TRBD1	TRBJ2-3	CASSRGPSGNTQYF	TGTGCCAGCAGCAGGGGGCCTTCAGGGAATACGCAGTATTTT
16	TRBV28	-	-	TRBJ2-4	CASSETGKRAKNIQYF	TGTGCCAGCAGTGAAACAGGGAAGCGGGCCAAAAACATTCAGTACTTC
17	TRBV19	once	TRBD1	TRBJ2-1	CASSTGQGRFAYNEQFF	TGTGCCAGTAGTACCGGACAGGGGAGGTTCGCCTACAATGAGCAGTTCTTC
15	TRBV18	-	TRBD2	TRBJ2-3	CASSLSGGGPDTQYF	TGTGCCAGCTCACTTAGCGGGGGGGGCCCAGATACGCAGTATTTT
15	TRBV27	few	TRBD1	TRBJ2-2	CASSLSGTGAGELFF	TGTGCCAGCAGTTTATCCGGGACAGGGGCCGGGGAGCTGTTTTTT
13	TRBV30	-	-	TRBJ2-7	CAWSLGRSYEQYF	TGTGCCTGGAGTCTGGGCCGATCCTACGAGCAGTACTTC
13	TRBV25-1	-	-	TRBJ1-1	CASSPGWGTEAFF	TGTGCCAGCAGTCCGGGTTGGGGCACTGAAGCTTTCTTT
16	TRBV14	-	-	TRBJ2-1	CASSPSWGILYNEQFF	TGTGCCAGCAGCCCCAGTTGGGGAATCTTATACAATGAGCAGTTCTTC
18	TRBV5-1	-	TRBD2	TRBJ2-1	CASSLASTSGSTYNEQFF	TGCGCCAGCAGCTTGGCCTCCACCAGCGGGAGCACCTACAATGAGCAGTTCTTC
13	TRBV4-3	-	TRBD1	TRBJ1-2	CASSETGGYGYTF	TGCGCCAGCAGCGAGACAGGGGGTTATGGCTACACCTTC
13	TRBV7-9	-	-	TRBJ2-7	CASSFPQDNEQYF	TGTGCCAGCAGCTTTCCCCAGGATAACGAGCAGTACTTC
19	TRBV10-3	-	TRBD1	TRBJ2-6	CAIGAGTGGFVSGANVLTF	TGTGCCATCGGGGCGGGGACAGGGGGTTTCGTCTCTGGGGCCAACGTCCTGACTTTC
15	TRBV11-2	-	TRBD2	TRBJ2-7	CASSQGLAASYEQYF	TGTGCCAGCAGCCAGGGACTAGCGGCCTCCTACGAGCAGTACTTC
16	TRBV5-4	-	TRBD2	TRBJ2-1	CASSSRRTSGDNEQFF	TGTGCCAGCAGCTCGCGAAGGACTAGCGGGGACAATGAGCAGTTCTTC
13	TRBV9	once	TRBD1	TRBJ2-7	CASSNRQGYEQYF	TGTGCCAGCAGCAACAGACAGGGGTACGAGCAGTACTTC
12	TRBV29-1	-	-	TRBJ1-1	CSVVGFSTEAFF	TGCAGCGTTGTGGGGTTCTCGACTGAAGCTTTCTTT